A single sample gave rise to the 28 T cell receptor beta chains below, sequenced in a study of blood T cell repertoires in COVID-19. This table comes from immunoSEQ multiplex PCR, and its TCRdb copy is limited to in-frame clones, with some not included. The data show some 330,000 clones, more than 90% seen once. Sequencing was done on a sample of PBMCs or T cells enriched from blood (not recorded which). The source is a woman younger than 45 who had recovered from COVID-19.

The V call is TRBV6-1, the J call TRBJ2-1; no firm D call. The CDR3 sequence is 14 residues long. The V end was cut by 4 bases, the J end by 1 base, with 8 bases between. The germline gives CDR1 MNHNS, CDR2 SASEGT. The CDR3 reads CASSVSLSYNEQFF. Here the CDR3 DNA reads TGTGCCAGCAGTGTATCTTTGTCCTACAATGAGCAGTTCTTC.

The chain joins TRBV9 to TRBJ1-1, with D tentatively TRBD1 (5 bases). V was pared by 4 bases and J by 5 bases, with 15 bases between. This CDR3 spans 14 amino acids. The germline V gene encodes CDR1 SGDLS and CDR2 YYNGEE. The CDR3, as DNA: TGTGCCAGCAGCTCAGGGTGGCGCGGAACTGAAGCTTTCTTT. The encoded protein is CASSSGWRGTEAFF. Full variable domain (missing parts from reference TRBV9 and TRBJ1-1): DSGVTQTPKHLITATGQRVTLRCSPRSGDLSVYWYQQSLDQGLQFLIQYYNGEERAKGNILERFSAQQFPDLHSELNLSSLELGDSALYFCASSSGWRGTEAFFGQGTRLTVV.

This chain connects TRBV11-3 to TRBJ2-7, with 8 nucleotides matching TRBD1. The V segment lost 1 base and the J segment 2 bases; nucleotides outside the gene matches: 7. This CDR3 comprises 16 residues. Germline lookup yields CDR1 SGHNT and CDR2 YENEEA. The CDR3 sequence is CASSLAGTGSPYEQYF. DNA for the CDR3: TGTGCCAGCAGCTTAGCCGGGACAGGCTCCCCCTACGAGCAGTACTTC.

This chain uses TRBV7-2 with TRBJ1-1; no clear D. V lost 4 bases and J 7 bases, leaving 7 bases between the germline ends. This CDR3 is 11 amino acids long. Germline V CDR1 and CDR2: SGHTA, FQGNSA. Written as DNA, the CDR3 is TGTGCCAGCAGCTCTCGGGGTGAAGCTTTCTTT. Protein product: CASSSRGEAFF.

The chain links TRBV6-2 or TRBV6-3 to TRBJ2-7; TRBD2 matches at 9 bases. Per the germline V gene, CDR1 is MNHEY and CDR2 is SVGEGT. CDR3 length equals 14 residues. The V segment lost 2 bases and the J segment 7 bases; nucleotides outside the gene matches: 6. CDR3 loop: CASSYGGRAKEQYF. The CDR3 DNA is TGTGCCAGCAGTTACGGCGGGAGGGCTAAAGAGCAGTACTTC.

The chain combines TRBV7-2 with TRBJ1-1; D is possibly TRBD1 (6 bases). Trimming took 3 bases from V and 5 from J, leaving 10 bases between them. The germline gives CDR1 SGHTA, CDR2 FQGNSA. This CDR3 spans 13 amino acids. CDR3 loop: CASSFSGVTEAFF. CDR3 DNA: TGTGCCAGCAGCTTTTCAGGGGTAACTGAAGCTTTCTTT.

This chain links TRBV6-5 with TRBJ2-7; a weak D match, TRBD1 (6 bases). Deletions cut 8 bases from V and 4 bases from J, with 15 bases between. The V gene's germline CDR1 is MNHEY and CDR2 SVGAGI. This CDR3 is 13 amino acids long. The CDR3 DNA reads TGTGCCAGCGGTAACAGGGTAAGATACGAGCAGTACTTC. Translating it yields CASGNRVRYEQYF.

The rearrangement joins TRBV27 to TRBJ1-5; no clear D. The CDR3 sequence is 15 residues long. Trimming took off 1 base at V and 3 bases at J, with 10 bases between the two ends. Germline assignment: CDR1 MNHEY and CDR2 SMNVEV (reference sequence). In DNA form, the CDR3 reads TGTGCCAGCAGTTTATTGGGAGGGCTCAATCAGCCCCAGCATTTT. Its translation: CASSLLGGLNQPQHF.

The rearrangement joins TRBV29-1 to TRBJ1-5; 10 bases match TRBD1. The CDR3 covers 14 residues. Germline assignment: CDR1 SQVTM and CDR2 ANQGSEA. V lost 4 bases to trimming and J lost 4 bases; unmatched junction nucleotides: 4. CDR3 nucleotides: TGCAGCGTTGTAGGGACAGGGGTTAATCAGCCCCAGCATTTT. Translating gives CSVVGTGVNQPQHF.

This chain joins TRBV10-3 and TRBJ1-1, with 7 bases that match TRBD1. Losses at the gene ends were 4 bases for V and 5 bases for J; bases not matched to a gene: 1. Per the germline V gene, CDR1 is ENHRY and CDR2 is SYGVKD. There are 12 residues in the CDR3. CDR3 nucleotides: TGTGCCATCAGTGGACAGGGAACTGAAGCTTTCTTT. Translating it yields CAISGQGTEAFF.

This chain uses TRBV28 with TRBJ1-2; 9 positions match TRBD1. The CDR3 is made up of 17 amino acids. Germline V lookup: CDR1 MDHEN, CDR2 SYDVKM. With V trimmed by 3 bases and J by 3 bases, 11 bases remained unmatched. The CDR3 loop is CASSFPIPGQGHYGYTF. CDR3 DNA sequence: TGTGCCAGCAGTTTTCCCATTCCGGGACAGGGCCACTATGGCTACACCTTC.

The rearrangement links TRBV4-2 to TRBJ1-4, with TRBD1 matching 7 bases. Trimming removed 1 base from V and 3 bases from J; junction bases left unmatched: 2. Germline CDR1 reads LGHNA; CDR2 reads YNFKEQ. The CDR3 length is 15 residues. CDR3 DNA: TGTGCCAGCAGCCAAGTGGGGACAGCTAATGAAAAACTGTTTTTT. Translating gives CASSQVGTANEKLFF.

In regard to this clone: This CDR3 is also generated by other DNA sequences in the sample. V usage is TRBV9 and J usage is TRBJ2-1; tentative D call: TRBD2 (6 bases). Trimming shortened V by 0 bases and J by 10 bases, and 11 bases separated the two germline ends. Germline V gene lookup returns CDR1 SGDLS and CDR2 YYNGEE. The CDR3 is made up of 13 amino acids. In DNA, the CDR3 is TGTGCCAGCAGCGTAGTGTCGGGGGACGAGCAGTTCTTC. The encoded protein is CASSVVSGDEQFF. Full variable domain (missing parts from reference TRBV9 and TRBJ2-1): DSGVTQTPKHLITATGQRVTLRCSPRSGDLSVYWYQQSLDQGLQFLIQYYNGEERAKGNILERFSAQQFPDLHSELNLSSLELGDSALYFCASSVVSGDEQFFGPGTRLTVL.

The rearrangement joins TRBV5-6 to TRBJ1-5; the match to TRBD1 covers 9 bases. The V gene's germline CDR1 is SGHDT and CDR2 YYEEEE. Trimming removed 4 bases from V and 8 bases from J; junction bases left unmatched: 10. CDR3 length: 15 residues. The CDR3 DNA follows: TGTGCCAGCAGCCAAGCCGGGACAGGGTTTAAGCCCCAGCATTTT. It encodes CASSQAGTGFKPQHF.

This sequence joins TRBV5-1 and TRBJ1-2, with D perhaps matching TRBD1 (5 bases). Trimming took off 0 bases at V and 2 bases at J, with 8 bases between the two ends. Germline V gene sequence: CDR1 SGHRS, CDR2 YFSETQ. The CDR3 has 14 amino acids. As DNA, the CDR3 is TGCGCCAGCAGCTTGGCACACAGGAACTATGGCTACACCTTC. The encoded protein is CASSLAHRNYGYTF.

The J gene is TRBJ2-2, the V gene TRBV6-5; 9 bases line up with TRBD1. CDR3 length: 15 residues. Losses at the gene ends were 7 bases for V and 0 bases for J; bases not matched to a gene: 3. Germline CDR1 MNHEY, CDR2 SVGAGI. CDR3 sequence reads: CASNRQGANTGELFF. As DNA, the CDR3 is TGTGCCAGCAACCGACAGGGGGCGAACACCGGGGAGCTGTTTTTT.

The chain has TRBV5-1 and TRBJ2-1; maybe TRBD2 (6 bases). Germline V gene sequence: CDR1 SGHRS, CDR2 YFSETQ. The CDR3 totals 15 residues. V lost 4 bases to trimming and J lost 2 bases, with 13 bases between them. The CDR3 DNA reads as TGCGCCAGCAGCCTAGGTAGCGGTACCTACAATGAGCAGTTCTTC. Translated: CASSLGSGTYNEQFF.

This clone was observed a handful of times. The chain uses TRBV9 and TRBJ2-3, with D perhaps TRBD1 (6 bases). Germline lookup yields CDR1 SGDLS and CDR2 YYNGEE. The V end was cut by 4 bases, the J end by 5 bases, with 11 bases between. The CDR3 runs to 13 residues. CDR3 nucleotides: TGTGCCAGCAGCAACACGGGACAAGATACGCAGTATTTT. As protein: CASSNTGQDTQYF.

The J gene is TRBJ2-3, the V gene TRBV6-5; D remains ambiguous. The CDR3 sequence is 11 residues long. V lost 6 bases, J lost 4 bases, and 5 bases lay in between. The germline CDR1 and CDR2 sequences are MNHEY and SVGAGI. The CDR3 region has the DNA TGTGCCAGCAGCCGGTCAGATACGCAGTATTTT. Translating gives CASSRSDTQYF.

This chain links TRBV6-1 with TRBJ1-4; perhaps TRBD1 as D (5 bases). Germline values: CDR1 MNHNS, CDR2 SASEGT. The CDR3 loop spans 16 amino acids. V dropped 2 bases and J dropped 5 bases, with 15 bases sitting between them. The DNA of the CDR3 is TGTGCCAGCAGTGAATTATGGGGCAGACCAAATGAAAAACTGTTTTTT. It codes for CASSELWGRPNEKLFF.

V gene TRBV5-1 combines with J gene TRBJ2-5; D is undetermined. Germline-derived CDR1 and CDR2 are SGHRS and YFSETQ. The V end lost 3 bases, the J end lost 2 bases, and 8 bases lay between the germline ends. CDR3 length: 13 amino acids. This chain's CDR3 is CASSWADQETQYF. CDR3 DNA: TGCGCCAGCAGCTGGGCAGATCAAGAGACCCAGTACTTC.

The chain carries TRBV7-2 and TRBJ2-5; 8 positions match TRBD1. V dropped 6 bases and J dropped 1; count of bases not matched to a gene: 10. Germline-derived CDR1 and CDR2 are SGHTA and FQGNSA. The CDR3 extends over 16 amino acids. The CDR3: CASRRSQGAIQETQYF. The CDR3 DNA follows: TGTGCCAGCAGACGTTCGCAGGGGGCGATCCAAGAGACCCAGTACTTC.

V gene TRBV7-3 combines with J gene TRBJ2-1, with 8 bases identical to TRBD2. This CDR3 has 14 residues. In germline, CDR1 is SGHTA, CDR2 FQGTGA. Losses at the gene ends were 5 bases for V and 5 bases for J; bases not matched to a gene: 5. The chain's CDR3 is CASSPELADNEQFF. The CDR3, as DNA: TGTGCCAGCAGCCCGGAACTAGCGGACAATGAGCAGTTCTTC. The entire variable domain, with the rest obtained from reference TRBV7-3 and TRBJ2-1, is as follows: GAGVSQTPSNKVTEKGKYVELRCDPISGHTALYWYRQSLGQGPEFLIYFQGTGAADDSGLPNDRFFAVRPEGSVSTLKIQRTERGDSAVYLCASSPELADNEQFFGPGTRLTVL.

V and J are TRBV2 and TRBJ2-5; D not certain. The germline CDR1 and CDR2 sequences are SNHLY and FYNNEI. The CDR3 is 11 residues long. With 9 bases removed from V and 0 bases from J, the gap between germline ends came to 5 bases. The CDR3 sequence: CARQYQETQYF. The CDR3 region has the DNA TGTGCCAGACAGTACCAAGAGACCCAGTACTTC.

This chain connects TRBV2 to TRBJ1-2; D may be TRBD1 (5 bases). The V and J ends lost 2 bases and 0 bases respectively, with 10 bases between them. The length of the CDR3 is 15 residues. Per germline, CDR1 SNHLY and CDR2 FYNNEI. The CDR3 nucleotides are TGTGCCAGCAGTGAATTTTCCAGGGCTAACTATGGCTACACCTTC. Translation gives CASSEFSRANYGYTF.

The chain carries TRBV28 and TRBJ1-6; D might be TRBD1 (6 bases). V dropped 5 bases and J dropped 7 bases, with 12 bases sitting between them. This CDR3 contains 14 residues. CDR1 MDHEN and CDR2 SYDVKM come from the germline V gene. CDR3: CASSPWTANSPLHF. CDR3 in DNA: TGTGCCAGCAGTCCCTGGACAGCAAATTCACCCCTCCACTTT.

V usage is TRBV18 and J usage is TRBJ1-1; D unclear. Germline V gene sequence: CDR1 KGHSH, CDR2 LQKENI. This CDR3 spans 14 amino acids. Trimming took 2 bases from V and 2 from J, leaving 9 bases between them. The CDR3 spells CASSPYSLNTEAFF. In DNA form, the CDR3 reads TGTGCCAGCTCACCATACAGCCTTAACACTGAAGCTTTCTTT.

The chain joins TRBV5-1 to TRBJ2-3; D is undetermined. The CDR3 runs 15 residues. Trimming removed 0 bases at V and 1 base at J, with 9 bases between. CDR1 and CDR2 (germline): SGHRS, YFSETQ. CDR3 protein: CASSLDGGGTDTQYF. CDR3 nucleotides: TGCGCCAGCAGCTTGGACGGTGGTGGCACAGATACGCAGTATTTT.